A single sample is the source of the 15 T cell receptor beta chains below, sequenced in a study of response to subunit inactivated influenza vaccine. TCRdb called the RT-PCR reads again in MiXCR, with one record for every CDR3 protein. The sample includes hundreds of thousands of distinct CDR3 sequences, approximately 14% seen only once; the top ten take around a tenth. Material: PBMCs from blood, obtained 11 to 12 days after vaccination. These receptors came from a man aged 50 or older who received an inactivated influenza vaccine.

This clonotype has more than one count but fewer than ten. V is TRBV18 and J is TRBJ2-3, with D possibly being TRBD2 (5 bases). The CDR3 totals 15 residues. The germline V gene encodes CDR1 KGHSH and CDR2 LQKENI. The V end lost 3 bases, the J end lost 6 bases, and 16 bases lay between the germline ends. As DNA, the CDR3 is TGTGCCAGCTCACCCGGACTCACCCTCGGGGATACGCAGTATTTT. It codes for CASSPGLTLGDTQYF. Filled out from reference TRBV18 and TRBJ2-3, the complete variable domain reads NAGVMQNPRHLVRRRGQEARLRCSPMKGHSHVYWYRQLPEEGLKFMVYLQKENIIDESGMPKERFSAEFPKEGPSILRIQQVVRGDSAAYFCASSPGLTLGDTQYFGPGTRLTVL.

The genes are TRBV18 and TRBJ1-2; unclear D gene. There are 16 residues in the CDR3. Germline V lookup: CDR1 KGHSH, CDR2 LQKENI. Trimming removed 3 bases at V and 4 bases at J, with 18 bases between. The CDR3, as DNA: TGTGCCAGCTCACCTGGAACCAACCGCCCCCTCTATGGCTACACCTTC. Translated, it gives CASSPGTNRPLYGYTF.

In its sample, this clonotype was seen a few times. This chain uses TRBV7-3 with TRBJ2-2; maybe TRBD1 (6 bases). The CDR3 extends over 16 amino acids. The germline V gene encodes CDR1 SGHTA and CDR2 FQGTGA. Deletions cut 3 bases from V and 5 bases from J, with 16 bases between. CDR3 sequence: CASSFGQSLRTGELFF. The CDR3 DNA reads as TGTGCCAGCAGCTTCGGACAGAGCCTTCGTACCGGGGAGCTGTTTTTT.

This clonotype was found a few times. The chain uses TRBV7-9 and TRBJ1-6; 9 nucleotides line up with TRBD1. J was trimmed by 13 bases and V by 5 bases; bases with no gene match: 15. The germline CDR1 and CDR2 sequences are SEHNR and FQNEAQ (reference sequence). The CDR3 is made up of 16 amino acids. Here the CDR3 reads CASSAGGQGPRVPLHF. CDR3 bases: TGTGCCAGCAGCGCAGGCGGACAGGGGCCGAGGGTCCCCCTCCACTTT.

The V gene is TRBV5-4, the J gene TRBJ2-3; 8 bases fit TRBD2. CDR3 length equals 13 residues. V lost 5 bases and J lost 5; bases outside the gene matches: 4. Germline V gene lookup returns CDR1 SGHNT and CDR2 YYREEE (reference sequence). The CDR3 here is CASRGTSGDTQYF. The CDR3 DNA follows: TGTGCCAGCAGGGGGACTAGTGGAGATACGCAGTATTTT. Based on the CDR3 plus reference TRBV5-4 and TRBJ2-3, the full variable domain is ETGVTQSPTHLIKTRGQQVTLRCSSQSGHNTVSWYQQALGQGPQFIFQYYREEENGRGNFPPRFSGLQFPNYSSELNVNALELDDSALYLCASRGTSGDTQYFGPGTRLTVL.

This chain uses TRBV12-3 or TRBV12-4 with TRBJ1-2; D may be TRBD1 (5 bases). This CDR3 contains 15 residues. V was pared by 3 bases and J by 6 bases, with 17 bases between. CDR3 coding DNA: TGTGCCAGCAGTTTGATTTATGGACGGGGGGATGGCTACACCTTC. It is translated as CASSLIYGRGDGYTF.

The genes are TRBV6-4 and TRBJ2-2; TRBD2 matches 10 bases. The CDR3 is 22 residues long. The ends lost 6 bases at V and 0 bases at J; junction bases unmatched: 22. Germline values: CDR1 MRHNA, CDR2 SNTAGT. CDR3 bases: TGTGCCAGCAGAAAGCCGCCCGGACTAGCGGTGAGATTTATCTCGAACACCGGGGAGCTGTTTTTT. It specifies CASRKPPGLAVRFISNTGELFF.

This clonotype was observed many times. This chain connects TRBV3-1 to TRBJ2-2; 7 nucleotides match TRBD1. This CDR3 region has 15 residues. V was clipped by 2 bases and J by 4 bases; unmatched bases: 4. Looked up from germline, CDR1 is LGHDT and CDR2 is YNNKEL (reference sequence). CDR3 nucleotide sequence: TGTGCCAGCAGCCAACAGACAGGGTTCACCGGGGAGCTGTTTTTT. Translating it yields CASSQQTGFTGELFF.

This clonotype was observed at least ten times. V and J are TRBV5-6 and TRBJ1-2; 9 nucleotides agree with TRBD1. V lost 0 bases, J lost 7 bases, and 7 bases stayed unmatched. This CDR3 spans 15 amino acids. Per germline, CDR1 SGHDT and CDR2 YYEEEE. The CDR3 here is CASSLGGTGPFGYTF. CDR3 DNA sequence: TGTGCCAGCAGCTTGGGTGGGACAGGGCCCTTTGGCTACACCTTC.

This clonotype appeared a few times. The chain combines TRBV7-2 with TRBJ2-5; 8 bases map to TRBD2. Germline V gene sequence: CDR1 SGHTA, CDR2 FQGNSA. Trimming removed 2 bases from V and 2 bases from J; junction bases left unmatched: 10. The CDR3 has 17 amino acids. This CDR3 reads CASSLRYSGGSQETQYF. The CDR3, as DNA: TGTGCCAGCAGCTTACGCTACAGCGGGGGATCGCAAGAGACCCAGTACTTC.

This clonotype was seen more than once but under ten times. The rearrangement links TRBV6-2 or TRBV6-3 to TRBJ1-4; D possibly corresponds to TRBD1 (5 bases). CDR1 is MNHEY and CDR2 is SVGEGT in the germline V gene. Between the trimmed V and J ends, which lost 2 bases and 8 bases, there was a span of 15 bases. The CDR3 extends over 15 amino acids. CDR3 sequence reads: CASSYPSRGREKLFF. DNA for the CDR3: TGTGCCAGCAGTTACCCTTCGAGGGGAAGAGAAAAACTGTTTTTT.

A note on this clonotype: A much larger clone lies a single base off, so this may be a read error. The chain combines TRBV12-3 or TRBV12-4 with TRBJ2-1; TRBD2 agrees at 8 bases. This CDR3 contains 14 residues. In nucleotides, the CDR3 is TGTGCCAGCAGTCCCGGGACTAGGAGTAATGAGCAGATCTTC. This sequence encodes CASSPGTRSNEQIF.

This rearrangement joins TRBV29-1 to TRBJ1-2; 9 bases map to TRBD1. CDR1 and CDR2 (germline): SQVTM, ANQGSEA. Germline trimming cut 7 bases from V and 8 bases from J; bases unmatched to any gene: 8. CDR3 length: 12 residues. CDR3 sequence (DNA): TGCAGCGGGGGGACAGGGATGGAGGGCTACACCTTC. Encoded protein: CSGGTGMEGYTF.

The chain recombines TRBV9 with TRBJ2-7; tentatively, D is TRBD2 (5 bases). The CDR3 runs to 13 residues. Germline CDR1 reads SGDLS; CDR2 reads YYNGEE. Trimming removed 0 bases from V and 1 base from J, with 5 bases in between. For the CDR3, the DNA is TGTGCCAGCAGCGTAGCGGGGTCCTACGAGCAGTACTTC. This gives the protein CASSVAGSYEQYF. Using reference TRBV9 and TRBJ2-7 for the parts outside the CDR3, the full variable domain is DSGVTQTPKHLITATGQRVTLRCSPRSGDLSVYWYQQSLDQGLQFLIQYYNGEERAKGNILERFSAQQFPDLHSELNLSSLELGDSALYFCASSVAGSYEQYFGPGTRLTVT.

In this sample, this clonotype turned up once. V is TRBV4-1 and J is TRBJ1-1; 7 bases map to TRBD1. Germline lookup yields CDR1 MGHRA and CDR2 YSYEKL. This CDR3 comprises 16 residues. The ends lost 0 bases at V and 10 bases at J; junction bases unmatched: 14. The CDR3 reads CASSQERGRGRGAAFF. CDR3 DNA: TGCGCCAGCAGCCAAGAACGGGGGAGGGGGCGCGGCGCAGCTTTCTTT.